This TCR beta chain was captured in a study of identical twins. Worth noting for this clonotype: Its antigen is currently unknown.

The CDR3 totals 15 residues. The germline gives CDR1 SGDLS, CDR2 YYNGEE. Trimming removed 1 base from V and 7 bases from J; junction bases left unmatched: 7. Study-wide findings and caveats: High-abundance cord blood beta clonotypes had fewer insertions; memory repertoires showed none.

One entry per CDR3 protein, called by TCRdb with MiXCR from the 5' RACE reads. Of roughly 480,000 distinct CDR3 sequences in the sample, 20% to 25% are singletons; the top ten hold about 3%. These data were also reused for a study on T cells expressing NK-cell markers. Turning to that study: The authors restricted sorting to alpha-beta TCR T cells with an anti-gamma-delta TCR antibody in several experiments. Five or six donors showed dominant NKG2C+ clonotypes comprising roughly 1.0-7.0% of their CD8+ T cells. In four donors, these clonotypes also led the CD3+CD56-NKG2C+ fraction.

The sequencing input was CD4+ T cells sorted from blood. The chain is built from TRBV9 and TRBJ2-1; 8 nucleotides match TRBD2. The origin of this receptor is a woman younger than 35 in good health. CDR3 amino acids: CASSVTAGVWNEQFF. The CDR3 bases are TGTGCCAGCAGCGTAACAGCGGGAGTCTGGAATGAGCAGTTCTTC. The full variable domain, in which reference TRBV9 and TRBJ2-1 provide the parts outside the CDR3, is DSGVTQTPKHLITATGQRVTLRCSPRSGDLSVYWYQQSLDQGLQFLIQYYNGEERAKGNILERFSAQQFPDLHSELNLSSLELGDSALYFCASSVTAGVWNEQFFGPGTRLTVL.